This T cell receptor beta chain was profiled in a study of graft-versus-host responses after intestinal transplantation. Study summary: Grafts that recipients had were multivisceral, liver-intestinal, or isolated intestinal transplants. Induction using anti-thymocyte globulin, followed by tacrolimus and steroids for roughly 3 years, was given to all recipients.

As to this clone: Its target is not known.

Whole-study results and caveats: Investigators detected GvH clones in recipient marrow, with some emerging earlier in ileum or blood.

This CDR3 has 16 amino acids. The protocol was immunoSEQ multiplex PCR, while the TCRdb copy is restricted to in-frame clones and leaves out a portion. Among 30,000 to 50,000 clones listed, around 96% were seen once. The sample consisted of unstimulated CD8+ T cells sorted from spleen or lymph node cells, taken before transplant. The chain is built from TRBV21-1 and TRBJ2-5; the listed D gene, TRBD1, was not tested against the DNA. TRBJ2-7 matches the DNA end more closely, so the J call is doubtful. TRBV21-1 is described as a pseudogene. The TCR comes from a human donor who was the organ donor for an intestinal transplant. This CDR3 is CASSKARNRPTYEQYF. The CDR3 coding sequence is TGTGCCAGCAGCAAAGCGCGGAACAGGCCGACCTACGAGCAGTACTTC.